This paragraph covers one T cell receptor beta chain sequence. Its target is not known. V was shortened by 4 bases and J by 9 bases, with 14 bases between the two germline ends. Germline V CDR1 and CDR2: SGDLS, YYNGEE. The CDR3 extends over 13 amino acids. Time point specified: blood 2 weeks post-SBRT. Treatment here: 15 Gy SBRT to primary tumor, nephrectomy 4 weeks later. Blood was sampled at baseline, 2 weeks and 4 weeks after SBRT. The method was immunoSEQ multiplex PCR; TCRdb's version includes in-frame clones alone and lacks a portion of them. The sample carries around 130,000 clones, 75% to 90% recorded once. This entry comes from a study of radiation and T cells in renal cell carcinoma. Study context: Nephrectomy followed 15 Gy stereotactic body radiation by 4 weeks.

Broader study findings: From baseline, blood top tumor clonotypes peaked at 2 weeks post-radiation. Pretreatment tumor biopsies were lacking, so baseline clonotypes are unknown.

Material: blood, obtained from a patient whose treatment included radiotherapy and nephrectomy. The chain uses TRBV9 and TRBJ2-1; D is possibly TRBD2 (5 bases). This TCR was recovered from an older woman with renal cell carcinoma. CDR3 in amino acids: CASSPTPSGEQFF. The CDR3 region has the DNA TGTGCCAGCAGCCCGACGCCAAGCGGTGAGCAGTTCTTC.